Listed below are T cell receptor beta chains from one sample, sequenced in a study of CD4 T cells in relation to SARS-CoV-2 and coronaviruses. TCRdb's copy holds only in-frame clones and misses some; the assay was immunoSEQ multiplex PCR. The sample consists of almost 20,000 clones, roughly four fifths of them appearing once. The antigens of these receptors remain unknown. Sequencing was performed on CD4+ T cells from PBMCs, cultured in vitro. The origin of the receptors is a human donor in good health. The conserved cysteine and the conserved F or W are not part of the CDR3 here.

V gene	CDR3 protein
TRBV29-1	SVTPGQNTGELF
TRBV7-3	ASSLRGGEETQY
TRBV28	ATEVSNTGELF
TRBV7-2	ASSSSSWTGGYT
TRBV7-3	ASSFGGQDTQY
TRBV28	ASSRGPYQPQH
TRBV4-3	ASSQERGSYEQY
TRBV7-2	ASSPNAGELF
TRBV7-2	ASSLEPGGVGETQY
TRBV7-3	ASSPYLRGKNEQF
TRBV5-5	ASSAGLNQETQY
TRBV4-2	ASSQGLAGGGTDTQY
TRBV18	ASSPSRSSYEQY
TRBV7-3	ASSLRAATLFLNTGELF
TRBV11-2	ASSMRGGGSPLH
TRBV7-2	ASSLGLAGVGEQY
TRBV3-1/TRBV3-2	ASSQGQKETQY
TRBV30	AWERENTIY
TRBV18	ASSSLGPGQGVYEQY
TRBV7-2	ASSLPGLPMQY
TRBV7-9	ASSVGGDYYEQY
TRBV7-2	ASSSPPWTGVGETQY
TRBV7-2	ASSLQGYSNQPQH
TRBV3-1/TRBV3-2	ASSQARPDFYEQY
TRBV5-5	ASSPVPTGRNTEAF
TRBV6-5	ASRPAGQGLYEQY
TRBV4-1	ASSQVAAGVNNQPQH
TRBV7-9	ASSQSLTGSTDTQY
TRBV18	ASSPGGPLQETQY
TRBV5-1	ASSYYSGDGTDTQY
TRBV12-5	ASGLQGNGELF
TRBV19	ASSGRGQGSGETQY
TRBV7-3	ASSPGRDKETQY
TRBV29-1	STSSGINEQF
TRBV25-1	ASSPGAGGLGYT
TRBV12-2	ASRFRYRRAGELF
TRBV29-1	SVKEYGNTIY
TRBV12-3/TRBV12-4	ASRLITDTQY
TRBV3-1/TRBV3-2	ASSQDRGARGYT
TRBV4-3	ASSQDQGRDQPQH
TRBV28	ASSLRRAPGYNEQF
TRBV11-2	ASSLGSAVNEQF
TRBV11-1	ASSSGEGRNIQY
TRBV10-3	AISRQGGSYNSPLH
TRBV13	ASSREGYTDTQY
TRBV5-1	ASSLSGQGFSEAF